This TCR beta chain was captured in a study of shared clonotypes between healthy human individuals. Study results and caveats: Depth was large, yet rarefaction showed that sorted-subset sequencing was incomplete. Naive subsets, compared against memory subsets, generally had larger estimated richness values.

On this clone itself: Antigen specificity is unknown.

After removal of 5 bases from V and 9 bases from J, the junction contained 7 bases not matched to a gene. This CDR3 comprises 13 residues. CDR1 is SNHLY, CDR2 FYNNEI, per germline. Assay: immunoSEQ multiplex PCR; the TCRdb copy retains only in-frame clones and omits some. The repertoire includes approximately 940,000 clones, around three quarters of them detected once, and over 1.3% sits in the top ten. HIV-negative, healthy adults without recent acute infections or vaccinations were the donors. The sequencing input was memory CD4+ T cells sorted from blood. Subset in this sample: CD45RA-negative fraction. This clonotype originated in a man younger than 35 in good health. This chain connects TRBV2 to TRBJ2-1, with 7 bases matching TRBD2. CDR3 residues: CASSMVTSREQFF. CDR3 bases: TGTGCCAGCAGTATGGTGACTAGCCGTGAGCAGTTCTTC.